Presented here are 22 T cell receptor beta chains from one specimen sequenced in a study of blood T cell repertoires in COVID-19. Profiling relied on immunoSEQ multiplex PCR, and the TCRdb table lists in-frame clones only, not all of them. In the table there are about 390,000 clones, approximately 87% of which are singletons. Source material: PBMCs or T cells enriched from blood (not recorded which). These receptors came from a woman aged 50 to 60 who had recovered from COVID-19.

CDR3 DNA sequence: TGCGCCAGCAGCTTGGCGACTAGCGGGGGGGTCCCCTCTGGGGCCAACGTCCTGACTTTC. Protein product: CASSLATSGGVPSGANVLTF. The gene calls are TRBV5-1 and TRBJ2-6, with 14 nucleotides matching TRBD2. The CDR3 has 20 amino acids. The germline V gene encodes CDR1 SGHRS and CDR2 YFSETQ. V gave up 0 bases and J gave up 0 bases; unmatched junction bases: 5.

The CDR3 DNA reads TGTGCCTGGAGTGTGGGGGGGGGCTCCTACAATGAGCAGTTCTTC. Translation gives CAWSVGGGSYNEQFF. This chain links TRBV30 with TRBJ2-1; 7 bases line up with TRBD2. Germline-derived CDR1 and CDR2 are GTSNPN and SVGIG (reference sequence). V lost 0 bases to trimming and J lost 0 bases; unmatched junction nucleotides: 2. There are 15 residues in the CDR3.

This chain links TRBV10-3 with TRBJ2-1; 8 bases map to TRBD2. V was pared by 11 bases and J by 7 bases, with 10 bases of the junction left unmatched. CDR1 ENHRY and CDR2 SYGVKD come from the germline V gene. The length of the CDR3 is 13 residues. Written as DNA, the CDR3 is TGTGCCGGAGGGTTAGGCGGGGGGAATGAGCAGTTCTTC. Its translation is CAGGLGGGNEQFF.

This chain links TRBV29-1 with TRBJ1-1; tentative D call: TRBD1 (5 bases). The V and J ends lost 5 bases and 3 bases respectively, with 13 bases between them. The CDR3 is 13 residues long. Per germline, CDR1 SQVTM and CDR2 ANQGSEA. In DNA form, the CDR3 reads TGCAGCGTTTTTGGCTCGGGGGACACTGAAGCTTTCTTT. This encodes CSVFGSGDTEAFF. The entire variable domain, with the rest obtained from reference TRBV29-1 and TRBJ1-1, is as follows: SAVISQKPSRDICQRGTSLTIQCQVDSQVTMMFWYRQQPGQSLTLIATANQGSEATYESGFVIDKFPISRPNLTFSTLTVSNMSPEDSSIYLCSVFGSGDTEAFFGQGTRLTVV.

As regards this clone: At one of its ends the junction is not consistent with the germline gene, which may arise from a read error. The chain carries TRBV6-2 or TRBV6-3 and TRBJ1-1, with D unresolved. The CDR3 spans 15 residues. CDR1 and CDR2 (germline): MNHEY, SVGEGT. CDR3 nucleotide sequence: TGTGCCGGCAGTTACGGTCAGGCCAAGAACACTGAAGCTTTCTTT. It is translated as CAGSYGQAKNTEAFF.

CDR3 coding DNA: TGCGCCAGTTCGACAGGGGACTTCTCTGGAAACACCATATATTTT. Translation: CASSTGDFSGNTIYF. The genes are TRBV4-1 and TRBJ1-3, with TRBD1 matching 8 bases. Germline values: CDR1 MGHRA, CDR2 YSYEKL. V dropped 9 bases and J dropped 0; count of bases not matched to a gene: 7. The CDR3 loop spans 15 amino acids.

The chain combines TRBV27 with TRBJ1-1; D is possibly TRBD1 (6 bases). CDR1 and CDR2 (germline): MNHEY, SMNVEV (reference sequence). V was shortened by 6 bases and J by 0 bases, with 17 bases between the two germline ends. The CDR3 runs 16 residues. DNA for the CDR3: TGTGCCAGCAGGCCCATGACAGGACAGATGAACACTGAAGCTTTCTTT. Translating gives CASRPMTGQMNTEAFF.

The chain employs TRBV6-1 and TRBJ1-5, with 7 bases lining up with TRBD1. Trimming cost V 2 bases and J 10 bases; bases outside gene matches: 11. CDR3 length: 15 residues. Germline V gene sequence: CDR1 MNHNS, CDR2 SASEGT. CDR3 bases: TGTGCCAGCAGTGAACCATCAAGGGCAGGGGGTCCCCAGCATTTT. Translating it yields CASSEPSRAGGPQHF.

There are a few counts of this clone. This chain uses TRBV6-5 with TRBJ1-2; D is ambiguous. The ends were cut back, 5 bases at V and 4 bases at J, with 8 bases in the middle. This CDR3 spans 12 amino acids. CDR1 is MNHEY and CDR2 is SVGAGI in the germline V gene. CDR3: CASSTGGYGYTF. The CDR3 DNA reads TGTGCCAGCAGTACGGGAGGCTATGGCTACACCTTC.

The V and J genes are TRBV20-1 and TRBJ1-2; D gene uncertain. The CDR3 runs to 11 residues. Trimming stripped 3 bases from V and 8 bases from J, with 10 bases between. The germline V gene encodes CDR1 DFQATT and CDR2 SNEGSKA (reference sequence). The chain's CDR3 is CSASPAGGYTF. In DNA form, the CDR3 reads TGCAGTGCTAGTCCCGCTGGCGGCTACACCTTC.

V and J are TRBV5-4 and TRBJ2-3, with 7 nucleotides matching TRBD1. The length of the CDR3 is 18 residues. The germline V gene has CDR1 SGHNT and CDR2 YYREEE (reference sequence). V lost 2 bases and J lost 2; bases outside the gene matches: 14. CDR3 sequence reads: CASSFSPAGRGFTDTQYF. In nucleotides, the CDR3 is TGTGCCAGCAGCTTTTCCCCCGCGGGCAGGGGGTTCACAGATACGCAGTATTTT.

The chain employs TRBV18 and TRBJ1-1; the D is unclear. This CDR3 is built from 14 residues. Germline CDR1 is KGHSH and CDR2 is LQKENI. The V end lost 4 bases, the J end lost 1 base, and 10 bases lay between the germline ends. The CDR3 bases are TGTGCCAGCTCACGGGCGAACGCGAACACTGAAGCTTTCTTT. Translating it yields CASSRANANTEAFF.

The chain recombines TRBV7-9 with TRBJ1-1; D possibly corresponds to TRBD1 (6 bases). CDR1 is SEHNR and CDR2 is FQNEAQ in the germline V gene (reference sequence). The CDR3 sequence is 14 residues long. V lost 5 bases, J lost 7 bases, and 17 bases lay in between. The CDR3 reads CASSEQGSVGEAFF. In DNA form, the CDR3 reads TGTGCCAGCAGCGAACAGGGAAGTGTTGGTGAAGCTTTCTTT.

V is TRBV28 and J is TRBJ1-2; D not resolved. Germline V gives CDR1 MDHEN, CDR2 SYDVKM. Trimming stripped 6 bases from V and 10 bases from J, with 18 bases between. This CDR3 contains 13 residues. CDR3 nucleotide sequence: TGTGCCAGCAGATCCCCCCGGGGATTTGACTACACCTTC. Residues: CASRSPRGFDYTF.

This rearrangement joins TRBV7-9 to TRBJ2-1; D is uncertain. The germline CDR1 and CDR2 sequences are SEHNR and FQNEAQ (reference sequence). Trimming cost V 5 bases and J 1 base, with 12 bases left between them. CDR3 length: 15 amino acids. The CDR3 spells CASSQSGQSYNEQFF. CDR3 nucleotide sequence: TGTGCCAGCAGCCAAAGTGGGCAGTCCTACAATGAGCAGTTCTTC. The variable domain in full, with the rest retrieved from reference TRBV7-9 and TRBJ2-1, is DTGVSQNPRHKITKRGQNVTFRCDPISEHNRLYWYRQTLGQGPEFLTYFQNEAQLEKSRLLSDRFSAERPKGSFSTLEIQRTEQGDSAMYLCASSQSGQSYNEQFFGPGTRLTVL.

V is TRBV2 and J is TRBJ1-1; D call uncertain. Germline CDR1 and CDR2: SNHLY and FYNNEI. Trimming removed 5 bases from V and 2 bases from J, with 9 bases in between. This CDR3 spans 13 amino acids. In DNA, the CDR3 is TGTGCCAGCAGTTCGACACTCAACACTGAAGCTTTCTTT. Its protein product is CASSSTLNTEAFF.

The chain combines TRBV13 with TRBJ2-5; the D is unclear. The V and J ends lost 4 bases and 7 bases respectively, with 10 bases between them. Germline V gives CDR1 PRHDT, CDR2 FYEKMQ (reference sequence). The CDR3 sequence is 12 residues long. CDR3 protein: CASSSDGRTQYF. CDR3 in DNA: TGTGCCAGCAGCTCAGATGGTCGGACCCAGTACTTC.

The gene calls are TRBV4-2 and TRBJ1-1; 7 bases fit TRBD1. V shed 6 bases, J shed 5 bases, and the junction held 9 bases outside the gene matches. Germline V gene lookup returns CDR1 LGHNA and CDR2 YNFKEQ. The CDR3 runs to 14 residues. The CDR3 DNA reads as TGTGCCAGCAGTCCATCGACAGGGAATACTGAAGCTTTCTTT. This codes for CASSPSTGNTEAFF.

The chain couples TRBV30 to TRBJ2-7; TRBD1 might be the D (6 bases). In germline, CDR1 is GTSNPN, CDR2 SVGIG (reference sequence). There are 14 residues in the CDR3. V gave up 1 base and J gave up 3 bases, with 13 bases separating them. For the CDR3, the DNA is TGTGCCTGGAGTGCAGGGGCGAACTTCTACGAGCAGTACTTC. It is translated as CAWSAGANFYEQYF.

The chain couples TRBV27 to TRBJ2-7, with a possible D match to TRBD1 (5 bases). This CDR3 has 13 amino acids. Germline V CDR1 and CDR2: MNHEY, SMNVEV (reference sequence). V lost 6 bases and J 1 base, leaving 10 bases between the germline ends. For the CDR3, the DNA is TGTGCCAGCAGATATGACAGTTCCTACGAGCAGTACTTC. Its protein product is CASRYDSSYEQYF.

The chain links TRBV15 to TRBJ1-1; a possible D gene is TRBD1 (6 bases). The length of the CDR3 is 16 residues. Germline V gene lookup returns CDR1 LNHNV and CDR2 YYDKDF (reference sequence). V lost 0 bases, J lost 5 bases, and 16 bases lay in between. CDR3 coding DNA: TGTGCCACCAGCAGAGATCGGGCAGGGGCGCAGACTGAAGCTTTCTTT. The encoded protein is CATSRDRAGAQTEAFF.

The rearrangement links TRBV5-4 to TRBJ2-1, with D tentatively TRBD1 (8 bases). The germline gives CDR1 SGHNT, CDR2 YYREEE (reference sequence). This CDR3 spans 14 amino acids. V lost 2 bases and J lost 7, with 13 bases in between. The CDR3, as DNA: TGTGCCAGCAGCTTCAACAGGGGGGGGAATGAGCAGTTCTTC. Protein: CASSFNRGGNEQFF. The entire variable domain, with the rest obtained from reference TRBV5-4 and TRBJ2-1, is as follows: ETGVTQSPTHLIKTRGQQVTLRCSSQSGHNTVSWYQQALGQGPQFIFQYYREEENGRGNFPPRFSGLQFPNYSSELNVNALELDDSALYLCASSFNRGGNEQFFGPGTRLTVL.